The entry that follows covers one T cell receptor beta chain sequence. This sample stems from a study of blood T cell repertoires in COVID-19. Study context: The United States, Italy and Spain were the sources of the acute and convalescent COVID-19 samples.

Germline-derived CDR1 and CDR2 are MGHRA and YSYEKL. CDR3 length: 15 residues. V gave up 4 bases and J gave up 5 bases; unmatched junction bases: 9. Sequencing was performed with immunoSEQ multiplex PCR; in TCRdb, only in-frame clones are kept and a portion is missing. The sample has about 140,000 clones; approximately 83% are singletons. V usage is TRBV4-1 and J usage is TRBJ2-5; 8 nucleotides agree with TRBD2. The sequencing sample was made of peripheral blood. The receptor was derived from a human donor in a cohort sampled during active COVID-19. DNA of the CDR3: TGCGCCAGCAGCCTCCTAGGACTAGCTCGGGAGACCCAGTACTTC. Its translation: CASSLLGLARETQYF.